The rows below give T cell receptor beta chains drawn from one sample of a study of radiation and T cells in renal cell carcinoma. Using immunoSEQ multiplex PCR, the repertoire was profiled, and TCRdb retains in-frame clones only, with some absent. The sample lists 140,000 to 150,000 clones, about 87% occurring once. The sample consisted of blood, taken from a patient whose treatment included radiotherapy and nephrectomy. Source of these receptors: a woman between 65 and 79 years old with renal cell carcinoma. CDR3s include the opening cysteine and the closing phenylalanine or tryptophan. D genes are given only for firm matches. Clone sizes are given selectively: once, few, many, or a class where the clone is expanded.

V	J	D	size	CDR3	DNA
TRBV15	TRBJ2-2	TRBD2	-	CATSMGGGAITGELFF	TGTGCCACCAGCATGGGCGGGGGGGCGATCACCGGGGAGCTGTTTTTT
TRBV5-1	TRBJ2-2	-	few	CASSPDTNTGELFF	TGCGCCAGCAGCCCGGACACAAACACCGGGGAGCTGTTTTTT
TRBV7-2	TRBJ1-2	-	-	CASSLDPGAYGYTF	TGTGCCAGCAGCTTAGATCCGGGGGCCTATGGCTACACCTTC
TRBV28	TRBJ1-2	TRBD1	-	CASSLRTGGTYGYTF	TGTGCCAGCAGTTTAAGGACAGGGGGCACCTATGGCTACACCTTC
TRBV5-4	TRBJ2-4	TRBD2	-	CASSPGGTGGAKNIQYF	TGTGCCAGCAGCCCCGGGGGGACCGGGGGAGCCAAAAACATTCAGTACTTC
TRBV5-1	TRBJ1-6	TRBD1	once	CASSRDGQGAVSPLHF	TGCGCCAGCAGCCGCGATGGACAGGGGGCGGTGTCACCCCTCCACTTT
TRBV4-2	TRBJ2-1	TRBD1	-	CASSQVTGGGEQFF	TGTGCCAGCAGCCAAGTGACAGGGGGAGGTGAGCAGTTCTTC
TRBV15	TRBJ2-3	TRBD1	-	CATSRWPQGDTDTQYF	TGTGCCACCAGCAGATGGCCCCAGGGGGATACAGATACGCAGTATTTT
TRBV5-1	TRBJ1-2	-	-	CASSLDGGPRSYGYTF	TGCGCCAGCAGCTTGGATGGGGGGCCGAGGAGCTATGGCTACACCTTC
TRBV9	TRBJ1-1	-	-	CASSVEEGQMNTEAFF	TGTGCCAGCAGCGTAGAAGAAGGACAAATGAACACTGAAGCTTTCTTT
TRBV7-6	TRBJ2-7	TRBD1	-	CASSMGQGTHEQYF	TGTGCCAGCAGCATGGGACAGGGTACCCACGAGCAGTACTTC
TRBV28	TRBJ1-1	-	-	CASSLRNTEAFF	TGTGCCAGCAGTTTGCGGAACACTGAAGCTTTCTTT
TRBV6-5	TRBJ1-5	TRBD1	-	CASRPDRTVNQPQHF	TGTGCCAGCAGACCGGACAGGACCGTCAATCAGCCCCAGCATTTT
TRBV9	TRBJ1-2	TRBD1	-	CASSAYRGREGYTF	TGTGCCAGCAGCGCATACAGGGGGCGGGAAGGCTACACCTTC
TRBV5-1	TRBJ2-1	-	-	CASSLGGRSYNEQFF	TGCGCCAGCAGCCTCGGGGGTAGGTCCTACAATGAGCAGTTCTTC
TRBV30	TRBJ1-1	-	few	CAWSVRGGTEAFF	TGTGCCTGGAGTGTAAGGGGAGGGACTGAAGCTTTCTTT
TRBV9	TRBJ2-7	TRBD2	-	CASSVLTAGVAEQYF	TGTGCCAGCAGCGTGTTAACGGCGGGGGTGGCCGAGCAGTACTTC
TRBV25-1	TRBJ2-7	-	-	CASSEEAPYEQYF	TGTGCCAGCAGTGAAGAGGCCCCCTACGAGCAGTACTTC
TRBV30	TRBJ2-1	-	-	CAWSAQGRKQFF	TGTGCCTGGAGCGCCCAGGGAAGGAAGCAGTTCTTC
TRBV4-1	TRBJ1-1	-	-	CASSQELPLEAFF	TGCGCCAGCAGCCAAGAACTCCCTCTTGAAGCTTTCTTT
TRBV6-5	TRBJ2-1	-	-	CASSYSVKGNEQFF	TGTGCCAGCAGTTACTCGGTGAAGGGGAATGAGCAGTTCTTC
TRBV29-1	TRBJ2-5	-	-	CSVPSGRETQYF	TGCAGCGTGCCTTCAGGGAGAGAGACCCAGTACTTC
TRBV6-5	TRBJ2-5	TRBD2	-	CASSRQLAGIETQYF	TGTGCCAGCAGCCGCCAACTAGCGGGGATAGAGACCCAGTACTTC
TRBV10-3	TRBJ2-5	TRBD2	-	CAIRGGGAETQYF	TGTGCCATCAGAGGCGGGGGGGCGGAGACCCAGTACTTC
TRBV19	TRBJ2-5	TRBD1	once	CASSTTGGEETQYF	TGTGCCAGTAGTACGACAGGGGGGGAAGAGACCCAGTACTTC
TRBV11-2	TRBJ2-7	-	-	CASSPRAGTGYEQYF	TGTGCCAGCAGCCCCCGGGCGGGTACGGGGTACGAGCAGTACTTC
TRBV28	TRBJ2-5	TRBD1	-	CASSGTGVRETQYF	TGTGCCAGCAGTGGGACAGGGGTACGGGAGACCCAGTACTTC
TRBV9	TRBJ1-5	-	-	CASSEGKGLNQPQHF	TGTGCCAGCAGCGAAGGTAAAGGGCTCAATCAGCCCCAGCATTTT
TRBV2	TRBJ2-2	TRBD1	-	CASRDRVLTGELFF	TGTGCCAGCAGGGACAGGGTACTAACCGGGGAGCTGTTTTTT
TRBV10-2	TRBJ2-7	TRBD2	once	CASRLAGGVEQYF	TGCGCCAGCAGACTAGCGGGGGGTGTCGAGCAGTACTTC
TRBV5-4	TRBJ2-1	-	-	CASRPISHEQFF	TGTGCCAGCAGACCCATCTCGCATGAGCAGTTCTTC
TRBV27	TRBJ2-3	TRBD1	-	CASSRTGSPDTQYF	TGTGCCAGCAGCAGGACAGGGTCGCCAGATACGCAGTATTTT
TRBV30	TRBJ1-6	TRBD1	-	CALGQGAINSPLHF	TGTGCCCTGGGACAGGGGGCGATCAATTCACCCCTCCACTTT
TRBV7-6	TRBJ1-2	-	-	CASSPLTWGYTF	TGTGCCAGCAGCCCCCTTACGTGGGGCTACACCTTC
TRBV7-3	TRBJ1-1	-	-	CASSLGLGTEAFF	TGTGCCAGCAGCTTAGGTTTGGGAACTGAAGCTTTCTTT
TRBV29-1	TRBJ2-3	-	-	CSVAQVNGADAQYF	TGCAGCGTTGCCCAGGTAAATGGAGCAGATGCGCAGTATTTT
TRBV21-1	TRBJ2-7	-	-	CASSNLFLRGKGFHEQYF	TGTGCCAGCAGCAATTTATTTCTTCGGGGTAAGGGTTTTCACGAGCAGTACTTC
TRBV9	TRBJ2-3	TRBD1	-	CASSDRQGTDTQYF	TGTGCCAGCAGCGACCGACAGGGGACAGATACGCAGTATTTT
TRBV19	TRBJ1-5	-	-	CASSRVGGPNQPQHF	TGTGCCAGTAGCCGAGTCGGGGGCCCAAATCAGCCCCAGCATTTT
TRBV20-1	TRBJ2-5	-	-	CSVAPGETQYF	TGCAGTGTTGCTCCGGGGGAGACCCAGTACTTC
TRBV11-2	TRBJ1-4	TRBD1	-	CASSLGPLTGTTLKLFF	TGTGCCAGCAGCTTAGGGCCCCTGACAGGGACAACCCTAAAACTGTTTTTT
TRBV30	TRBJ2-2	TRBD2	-	CAWSVLGGTGELFF	TGTGCCTGGAGTGTACTGGGGGGGACCGGGGAGCTGTTTTTT
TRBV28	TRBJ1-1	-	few	CASSPRTGYTEAFF	TGTGCCAGCAGCCCACGAACAGGGTACACTGAAGCTTTCTTT
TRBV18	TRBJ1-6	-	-	CASSPAGESNSPLHF	TGTGCCAGCTCACCGGCAGGGGAAAGTAATTCACCCCTCCACTTT